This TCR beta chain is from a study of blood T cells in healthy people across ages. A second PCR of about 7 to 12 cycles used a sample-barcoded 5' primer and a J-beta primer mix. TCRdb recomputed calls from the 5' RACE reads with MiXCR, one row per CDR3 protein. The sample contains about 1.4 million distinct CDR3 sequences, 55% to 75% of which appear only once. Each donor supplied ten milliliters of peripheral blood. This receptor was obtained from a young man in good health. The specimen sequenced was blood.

CDR3 sequence (DNA): TGTGCCAGCAGCTTAACCGGCGAGGGGGTAAATGGCTACACCTTC. Translating it yields CASSLTGEGVNGYTF. The chain has TRBV7-9 and TRBJ1-2, with a weak D call TRBD1 (6 bases). From germline, CDR1 is SEHNR and CDR2 FQNEAQ (reference sequence). The germline V and J ends were trimmed by 2 bases and 6 bases, with 16 bases remaining between them. CDR3 length: 15 residues. The whole variable domain, remainder taken from reference TRBV7-9 and TRBJ1-2, is DTGVSQNPRHKITKRGQNVTFRCDPISEHNRLYWYRQTLGQGPEFLTYFQNEAQLEKSRLLSDRFSAERPKGSFSTLEIQRTEQGDSAMYLCASSLTGEGVNGYTFGSGTRLTVV.